This passage covers 5 T cell receptor beta chains from one sample sequenced in a study of T cell repertoires in ileal Crohn's disease. The method was immunoSEQ multiplex PCR; TCRdb's version includes in-frame clones alone and lacks a portion of them. The table records 14,000 or so clones, about three quarters of them present only once. The sample comprised ileal tissue. The source of these receptors is an adult with Crohn's disease.

The chain employs TRBV19 and TRBJ1-1; D not resolved. V was shortened by 7 bases and J by 0 bases, with 9 bases between the two germline ends. Germline V gene sequence: CDR1 LNHDA, CDR2 SQIVND (reference sequence). This CDR3 region has 13 residues. CDR3: CASNVNMNTEAFF. The CDR3 coding sequence is TGTGCCAGTAATGTAAACATGAACACTGAAGCTTTCTTT.

The chain carries TRBV5-1 and TRBJ2-1; the match to TRBD2 covers 10 bases. The CDR3 extends over 15 amino acids. Trimming took 3 bases from V and 2 from J; bases not matched to a gene: 2. Germline values: CDR1 SGHRS, CDR2 YFSETQ. CDR3: CASSSTSGAYNEQFF. CDR3 in DNA: TGCGCCAGCAGCTCAACTAGCGGGGCCTACAATGAGCAGTTCTTC.

This rearrangement joins TRBV4-3 to TRBJ2-6; D possibly corresponds to TRBD2 (5 bases). Germline CDR1 is LGHNA and CDR2 is YSLEER. CDR3 size: 16 residues. V lost 4 bases to trimming and J lost 0 bases, with 10 bases between them. Written as DNA, the CDR3 is TGCGCCAGCAGCCCCGGGGTCAGCTCTGGGGCCAACGTCCTGACTTTC. Translated, it gives CASSPGVSSGANVLTF.

The CDR3 DNA reads as TGTGCCTGGAAATGGGGCAACAGGCGTGAAGCTTTCTTT. This gives the protein CAWKWGNRREAFF. V gene TRBV30 combines with J gene TRBJ1-1; D is possibly TRBD1 (5 bases). The CDR3 sequence is 13 residues long. CDR1 is GTSNPN, CDR2 SVGIG, per germline (reference sequence). With 4 bases removed from V and 7 bases from J, the gap between germline ends came to 16 bases.

The V and J genes are TRBV28 and TRBJ1-2; D is unclear. This CDR3 contains 12 residues. Deletions cut 6 bases from V and 6 bases from J, with 11 bases between. The germline CDR1 and CDR2 sequences are MDHEN and SYDVKM. The CDR3 DNA is TGTGCCAGCAGGCGAGTCCAGGATGGCTACACCTTC. It codes for CASRRVQDGYTF.